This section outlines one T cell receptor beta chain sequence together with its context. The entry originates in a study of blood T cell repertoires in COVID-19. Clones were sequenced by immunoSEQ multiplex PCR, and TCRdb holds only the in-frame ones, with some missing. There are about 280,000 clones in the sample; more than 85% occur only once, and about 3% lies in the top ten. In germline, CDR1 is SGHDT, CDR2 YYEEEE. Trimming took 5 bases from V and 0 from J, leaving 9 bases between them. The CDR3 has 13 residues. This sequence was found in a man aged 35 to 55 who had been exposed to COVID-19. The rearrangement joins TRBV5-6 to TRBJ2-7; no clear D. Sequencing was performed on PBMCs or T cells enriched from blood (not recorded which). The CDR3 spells CASRDTYSYEQYF. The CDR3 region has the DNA TGTGCCAGCAGAGACACCTACTCCTACGAGCAGTACTTC.